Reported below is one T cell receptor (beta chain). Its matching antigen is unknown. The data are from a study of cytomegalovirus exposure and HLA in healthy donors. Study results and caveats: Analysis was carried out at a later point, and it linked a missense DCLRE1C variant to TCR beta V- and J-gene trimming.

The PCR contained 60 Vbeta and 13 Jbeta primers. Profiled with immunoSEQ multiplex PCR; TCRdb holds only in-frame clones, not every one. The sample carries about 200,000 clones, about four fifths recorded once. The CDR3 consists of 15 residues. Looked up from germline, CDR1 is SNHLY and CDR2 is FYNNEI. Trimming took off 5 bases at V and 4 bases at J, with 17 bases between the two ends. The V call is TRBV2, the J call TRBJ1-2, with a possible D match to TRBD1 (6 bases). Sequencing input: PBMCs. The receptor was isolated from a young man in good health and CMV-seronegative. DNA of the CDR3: TGTGCCAGCAGTCCTGGACAGTCATCGGCCTATGGCTACACCTTC. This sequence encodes CASSPGQSSAYGYTF.